This paragraph reports one T cell receptor (beta chain). This sample is drawn from a study of blood T cell repertoires in COVID-19. Under the authors' procedure: Researchers report that nucleated cell counts were estimated from reference gene primer amplification. The table came from immunoSEQ multiplex PCR; TCRdb's copy has only in-frame clones and leaves some out. The DNA gave D and trimming, while V, J and clone size come from that table. The sample includes around 180,000 clones, about nine tenths of them seen just once. This clonotype was sampled from a man aged 70-80 years with active or convalescent COVID-19. Sequenced input: peripheral blood.

For the CDR3, the DNA is TGCGCCAGCAGCTTCGCCGGGGGTGGTGGCACTGAAGCTTTCTTT. This sequence encodes CASSFAGGGGTEAFF. V and J are TRBV5-1 and TRBJ1-1; maybe TRBD1 (5 bases). The V gene lost 2 bases and the J gene lost 4 bases, with 15 bases spanning the gap. Germline CDR1 reads SGHRS; CDR2 reads YFSETQ. The CDR3 covers 15 residues.